The clone carrying this TCR beta chain was seen only a few times. Together with a sample-barcoded 5' primer, a J-beta primer mix was included in a second PCR lasting about 6 to 11 cycles. TCRdb used MiXCR to reprocess the 5' RACE reads, holding one entry per CDR3 protein. Among hundreds of thousands of distinct CDR3 sequences, about 52% were seen once, and the ten largest hold 30% to 35%. This record comes from a study of blood T cells in healthy people across ages. Study in general: When template switching was applied, about one barcoded beta molecule was captured per two T cells.

Source material: blood. This clonotype originated in a woman aged 55-69 years in good health.

The CDR3 DNA reads as TGTGCCAGCAGTGAATTCCGGGGGCAAGAGACCCAGTACTTC. It codes for CASSEFRGQETQYF. The rearrangement links TRBV25-1 to TRBJ2-5; D possibly corresponds to TRBD2 (6 bases). The CDR3 is 14 amino acids. CDR1 is MGHDK and CDR2 is SYGVNS in the germline V gene. Trimming cost V 1 base and J 2 bases, with 8 bases left between them.